The 7 T cell receptor beta chains below come from one sample, sequenced in a study of blood T cell repertoires in COVID-19. Repertoires were generated with immunoSEQ multiplex PCR, while TCRdb's copy carries only in-frame clones and drops some. This table holds some 290,000 clones, approximately 86% found once. The sequenced material came from peripheral blood. The receptors derive from a man younger than 30 with active or convalescent COVID-19.

This clone was seen only a few times. The chain recombines TRBV7-9 with TRBJ2-2; D might be TRBD2 (5 bases). The CDR3 sequence is 16 residues long. CDR1 is SEHNR, CDR2 FQNEAQ, per germline (reference sequence). The germline V and J ends were trimmed by 2 bases and 4 bases, with 14 bases remaining between them. Here the CDR3 reads CASSLSPDSTTGELFF. The CDR3 nucleotides are TGTGCCAGCAGCTTAAGCCCGGACTCGACCACCGGGGAGCTGTTTTTT.

The chain carries TRBV5-5 and TRBJ1-1; D is perhaps TRBD1 (5 bases). Trimming left V 3 bases short and J 3 bases short, with 18 bases between. The V gene's germline CDR1 is SGHKS and CDR2 YYEKEE (reference sequence). The CDR3 is 16 amino acids. CDR3 amino acids: CASSYRRGMSDTEAFF. The CDR3 DNA sequence: TGTGCCAGCAGCTACCGGAGGGGAATGAGCGACACTGAAGCTTTCTTT.

The chain employs TRBV28 and TRBJ2-7, with D perhaps matching TRBD1 (5 bases). Trimming removed 6 bases at V and 5 bases at J, with 14 bases between. Germline V lookup: CDR1 MDHEN, CDR2 SYDVKM. CDR3 length: 13 amino acids. The CDR3 loop reads CASRYPVGHEQYF. DNA for the CDR3: TGTGCCAGCAGGTATCCGGTGGGGCACGAGCAGTACTTC.

This chain joins TRBV11-2 and TRBJ2-1; TRBD2 matches 8 bases. Losses at the gene ends were 5 bases for V and 7 bases for J; bases not matched to a gene: 10. The CDR3 length is 15 residues. Per germline, CDR1 SGHAT and CDR2 FQNNGV. CDR3 DNA: TGTGCCAGCAGCGAGGAGGCGGGGGGCTTTAATGAGCAGTTCTTC. It is translated as CASSEEAGGFNEQFF. Variable domain in full (rest from reference TRBV11-2 and TRBJ2-1): EAGVAQSPRYKIIEKRQSVAFWCNPISGHATLYWYQQILGQGPKLLIQFQNNGVVDDSQLPKDRFSAERLKGVDSTLKIQPAKLEDSAVYLCASSEEAGGFNEQFFGPGTRLTVL.

The chain links TRBV6-5 to TRBJ2-7; no clear D gene. The CDR3 has 13 residues. Trimming took 8 bases from V and 6 from J, leaving 17 bases between them. Germline V lookup: CDR1 MNHEY, CDR2 SVGAGI. CDR3: CASWPGGLIEQYF. DNA for the CDR3: TGTGCCAGCTGGCCAGGTGGTTTGATCGAGCAGTACTTC.

This chain connects TRBV19 to TRBJ2-6; D is uncertain. Per the germline V gene, CDR1 is LNHDA and CDR2 is SQIVND (reference sequence). This CDR3 comprises 14 residues. V lost 5 bases and J lost 0, with 5 bases in between. The DNA for the CDR3 is TGTGCCAGTAGTCCCAGCTCTGGGGCCAACGTCCTGACTTTC. It codes for CASSPSSGANVLTF.

V usage is TRBV7-9 and J usage is TRBJ1-1; TRBD1 might be the D (6 bases). The V gene's germline CDR1 is SEHNR and CDR2 FQNEAQ (reference sequence). The CDR3 length is 13 residues. Deletions cut 5 bases from V and 1 base from J, with 8 bases between. CDR3 DNA: TGTGCCAGCAGCGGACAGACGAACACTGAAGCTTTCTTT. Protein: CASSGQTNTEAFF.